This T cell receptor beta chain is drawn from a study of somatic mutations in cytotoxic T cells in rheumatoid arthritis. Background on the study: Flow sorting yielded some V beta antibody-stained T-cell populations at nearly 100% purity, among them V beta1+ cells sequenced for TCRB. Study-level findings and limits: CD8+ T-cell clonality did not differ significantly between rheumatoid arthritis patients and age-matched healthy controls.

Magnetic beads with positive selection isolated CD4+ and CD8+ fractions, whose purity was verified by flow cytometry. Concerning this clone itself: Its matching antigen is unknown.

Looked up from germline, CDR1 is MNHEY and CDR2 is SVGAGI. The CDR3 length is 12 residues. With 6 bases removed from V and 2 bases from J, the gap between germline ends came to 8 bases. In the source study's methods: Matching between patient CD8+ clones larger than 1% and published virus-specific TCRB sequences was rare. The method was immunoSEQ multiplex PCR; TCRdb's version includes in-frame clones alone and lacks a portion of them. For V, J and clone size, that table is used; D and trimming come from the DNA. The sample records around 12,000 clones, about 80% being singletons. This chain links TRBV6-5 with TRBJ2-7; D is perhaps TRBD2 (5 bases). The clonotype originates from an adult with rheumatoid arthritis. Sequenced input: CD8+ T cells sorted from blood. The CDR3 is CASRAGPYEQYF. CDR3 in DNA: TGTGCCAGCAGGGCGGGCCCCTACGAGCAGTACTTC.